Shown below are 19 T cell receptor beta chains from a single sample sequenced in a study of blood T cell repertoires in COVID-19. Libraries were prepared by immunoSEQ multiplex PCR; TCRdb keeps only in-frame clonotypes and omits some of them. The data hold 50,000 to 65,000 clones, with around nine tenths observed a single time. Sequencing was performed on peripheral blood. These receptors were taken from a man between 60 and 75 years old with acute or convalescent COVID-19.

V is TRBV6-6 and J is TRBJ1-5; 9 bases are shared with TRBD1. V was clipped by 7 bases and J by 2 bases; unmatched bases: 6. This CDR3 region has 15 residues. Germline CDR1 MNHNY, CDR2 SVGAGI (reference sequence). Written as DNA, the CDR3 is TGTGCCAGCAAACAGGGGGCAGTGGGCAATCAGCCCCAGCATTTT. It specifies CASKQGAVGNQPQHF.

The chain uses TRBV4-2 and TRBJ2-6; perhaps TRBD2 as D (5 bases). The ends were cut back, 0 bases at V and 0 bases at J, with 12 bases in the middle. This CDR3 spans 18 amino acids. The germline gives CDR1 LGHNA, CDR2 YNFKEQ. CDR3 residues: CASSQDGPAGSGANVLTF. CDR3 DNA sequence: TGTGCCAGCAGCCAAGATGGGCCGGCGGGCTCTGGGGCCAACGTCCTGACTTTC.

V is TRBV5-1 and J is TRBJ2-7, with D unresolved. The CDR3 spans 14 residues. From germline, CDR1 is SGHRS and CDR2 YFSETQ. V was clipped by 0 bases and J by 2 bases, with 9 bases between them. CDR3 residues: CASSLDGTPYEQYF. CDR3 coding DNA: TGCGCCAGCAGCTTGGATGGCACCCCCTACGAGCAGTACTTC.

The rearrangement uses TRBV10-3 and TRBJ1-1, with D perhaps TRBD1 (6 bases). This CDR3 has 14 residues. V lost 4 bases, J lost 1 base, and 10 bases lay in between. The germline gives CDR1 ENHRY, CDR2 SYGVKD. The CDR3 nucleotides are TGTGCCATCAGTGGAAACAGGGCGAACACTGAAGCTTTCTTT. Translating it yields CAISGNRANTEAFF.

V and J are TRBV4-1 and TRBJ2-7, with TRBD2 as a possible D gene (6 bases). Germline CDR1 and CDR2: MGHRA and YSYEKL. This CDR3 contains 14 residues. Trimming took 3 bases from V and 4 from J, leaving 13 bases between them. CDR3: CASSHQPGGYEQYF. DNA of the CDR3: TGCGCCAGCAGCCATCAGCCCGGGGGATACGAGCAGTACTTC.

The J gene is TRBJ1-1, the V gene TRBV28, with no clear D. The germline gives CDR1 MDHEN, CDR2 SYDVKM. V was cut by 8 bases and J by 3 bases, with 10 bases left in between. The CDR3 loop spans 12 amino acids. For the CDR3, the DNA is TGTGCCAGCTCAGGCGGGGACACTGAAGCTTTCTTT. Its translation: CASSGGDTEAFF.

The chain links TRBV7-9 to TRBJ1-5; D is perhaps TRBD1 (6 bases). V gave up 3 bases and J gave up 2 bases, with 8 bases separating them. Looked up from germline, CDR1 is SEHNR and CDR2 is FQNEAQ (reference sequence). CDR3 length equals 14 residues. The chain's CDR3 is CASSFSGGNQPQHF. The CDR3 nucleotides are TGTGCCAGCAGCTTCTCAGGGGGCAATCAGCCCCAGCATTTT.

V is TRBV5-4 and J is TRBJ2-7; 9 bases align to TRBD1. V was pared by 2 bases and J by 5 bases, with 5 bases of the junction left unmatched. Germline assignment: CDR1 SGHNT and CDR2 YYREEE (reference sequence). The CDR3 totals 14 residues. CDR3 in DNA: TGTGCCAGCAGCTTCGGGACAGGGAAGAACGAGCAGTACTTC. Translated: CASSFGTGKNEQYF.

This chain's CDR3 is CSGSQETQYF. CDR3 coding DNA: TGCAGCGGTAGTCAAGAGACCCAGTACTTC. The J gene is TRBJ2-5, the V gene TRBV29-1; D is undetermined. V lost 7 bases, J lost 2 bases, and 5 bases lay in between. CDR1 and CDR2 from the germline V gene are SQVTM and ANQGSEA. The CDR3 totals 10 residues.

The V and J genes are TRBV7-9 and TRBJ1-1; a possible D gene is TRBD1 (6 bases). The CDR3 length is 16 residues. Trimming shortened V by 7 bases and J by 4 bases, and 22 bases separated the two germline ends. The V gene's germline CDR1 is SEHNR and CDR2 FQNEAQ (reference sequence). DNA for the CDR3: TGTGCCAGCACCTACAGGGTTGGGGGCCCGGCCACTGAAGCTTTCTTT. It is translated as CASTYRVGGPATEAFF.

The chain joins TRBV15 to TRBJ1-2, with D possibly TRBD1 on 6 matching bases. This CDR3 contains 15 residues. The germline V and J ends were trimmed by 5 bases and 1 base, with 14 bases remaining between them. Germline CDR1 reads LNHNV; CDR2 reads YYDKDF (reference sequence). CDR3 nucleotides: TGTGCCACCAGCGCGCACGACAGGATTAACTATGGCTACACCTTC. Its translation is CATSAHDRINYGYTF.

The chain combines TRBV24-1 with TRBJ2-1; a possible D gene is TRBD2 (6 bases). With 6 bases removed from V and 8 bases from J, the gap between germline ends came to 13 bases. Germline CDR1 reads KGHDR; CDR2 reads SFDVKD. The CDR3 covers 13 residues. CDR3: CATSSGVTDEQFF. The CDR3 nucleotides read TGTGCCACCAGTTCGGGAGTGACAGATGAGCAGTTCTTC.

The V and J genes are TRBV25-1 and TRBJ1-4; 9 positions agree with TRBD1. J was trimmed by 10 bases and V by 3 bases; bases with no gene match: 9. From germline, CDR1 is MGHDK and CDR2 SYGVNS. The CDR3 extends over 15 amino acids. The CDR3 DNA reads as TGTGCCAGCAGTGATAGGGGGACAGGGTTGGGAAAACTGTTTTTT. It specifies CASSDRGTGLGKLFF.

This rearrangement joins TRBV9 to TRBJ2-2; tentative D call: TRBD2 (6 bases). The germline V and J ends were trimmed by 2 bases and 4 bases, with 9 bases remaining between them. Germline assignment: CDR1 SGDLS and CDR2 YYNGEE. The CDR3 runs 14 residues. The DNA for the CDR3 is TGTGCCAGCAGCGTCGGGGGATTCACCGGGGAGCTGTTTTTT. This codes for CASSVGGFTGELFF.

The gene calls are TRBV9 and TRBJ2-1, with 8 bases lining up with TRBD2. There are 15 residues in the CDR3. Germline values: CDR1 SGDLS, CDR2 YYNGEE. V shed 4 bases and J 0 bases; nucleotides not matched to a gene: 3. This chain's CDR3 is CASSSSGSSYNEQFF. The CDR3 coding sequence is TGTGCCAGCAGCTCCAGCGGGAGCTCCTACAATGAGCAGTTCTTC.

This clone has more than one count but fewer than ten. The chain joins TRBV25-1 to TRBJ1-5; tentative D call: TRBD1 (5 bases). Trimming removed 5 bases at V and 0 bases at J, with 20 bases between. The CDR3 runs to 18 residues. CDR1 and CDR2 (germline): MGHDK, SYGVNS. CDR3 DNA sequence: TGTGCCAGCAGTAGGGGCGCCGGATTACCCTATAGCAATCAGCCCCAGCATTTT. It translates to CASSRGAGLPYSNQPQHF.

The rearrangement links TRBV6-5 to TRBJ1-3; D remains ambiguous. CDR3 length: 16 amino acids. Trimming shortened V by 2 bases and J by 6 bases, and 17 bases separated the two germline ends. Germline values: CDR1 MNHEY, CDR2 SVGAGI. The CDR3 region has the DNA TGTGCCAGCAGTTACCCCTCCGGAGGCCAGCCAAACACCATATATTTT. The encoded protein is CASSYPSGGQPNTIYF.

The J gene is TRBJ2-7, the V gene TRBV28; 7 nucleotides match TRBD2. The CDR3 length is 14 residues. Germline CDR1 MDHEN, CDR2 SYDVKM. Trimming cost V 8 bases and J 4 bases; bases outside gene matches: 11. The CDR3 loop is CASVSAGGRYEQYF. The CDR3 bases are TGTGCCAGCGTCTCTGCGGGCGGGAGATACGAGCAGTACTTC.

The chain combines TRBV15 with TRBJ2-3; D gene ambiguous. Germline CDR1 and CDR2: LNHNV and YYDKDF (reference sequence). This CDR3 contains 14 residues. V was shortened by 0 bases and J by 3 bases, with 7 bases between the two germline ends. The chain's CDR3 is CATSREARTDTQYF. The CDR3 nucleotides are TGTGCCACCAGCAGAGAGGCTAGAACAGATACGCAGTATTTT. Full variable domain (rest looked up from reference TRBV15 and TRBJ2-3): DAMVIQNPRYQVTQFGKPVTLSCSQTLNHNVMYWYQQKSSQAPKLLFHYYDKDFNNEADTPDNFQSRRPNTSFCFLDIRSPGLGDTAMYLCATSREARTDTQYFGPGTRLTVL.